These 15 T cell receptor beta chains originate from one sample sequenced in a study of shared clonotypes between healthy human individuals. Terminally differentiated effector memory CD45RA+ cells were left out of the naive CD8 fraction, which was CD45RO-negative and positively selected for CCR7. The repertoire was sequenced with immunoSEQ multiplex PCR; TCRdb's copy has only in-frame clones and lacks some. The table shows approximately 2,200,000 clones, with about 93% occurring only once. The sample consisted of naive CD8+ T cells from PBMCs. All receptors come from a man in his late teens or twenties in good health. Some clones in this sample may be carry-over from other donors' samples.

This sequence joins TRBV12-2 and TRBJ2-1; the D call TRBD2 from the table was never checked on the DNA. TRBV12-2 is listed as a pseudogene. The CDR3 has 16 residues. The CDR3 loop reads CASRLAGRLGEGEQFF. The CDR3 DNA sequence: TGTGCAAGTCGCTTAGCTGGGCGGCTAGGGGAGGGTGAGCAGTTCTTC.

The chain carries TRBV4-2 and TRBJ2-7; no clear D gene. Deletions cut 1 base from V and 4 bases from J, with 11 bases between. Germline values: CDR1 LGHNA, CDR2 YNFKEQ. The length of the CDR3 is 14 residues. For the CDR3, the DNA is TGTGCCAGCAGCCAAGTTTTATCAGTGTACGAGCAGTACTTC. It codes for CASSQVLSVYEQYF.

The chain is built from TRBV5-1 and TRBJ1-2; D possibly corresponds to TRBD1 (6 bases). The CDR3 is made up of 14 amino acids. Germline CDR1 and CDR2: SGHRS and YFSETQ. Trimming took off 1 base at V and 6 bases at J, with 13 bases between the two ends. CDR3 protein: CASSLTGGFDGYTF. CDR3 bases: TGCGCCAGCAGCTTGACGGGGGGCTTCGATGGCTACACCTTC.

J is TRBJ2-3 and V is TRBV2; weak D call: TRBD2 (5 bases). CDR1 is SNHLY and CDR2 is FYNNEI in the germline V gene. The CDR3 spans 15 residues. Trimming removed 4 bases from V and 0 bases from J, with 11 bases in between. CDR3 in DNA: TGTGCCAGCAGTGGGTTTAGGACTAGCACAGATACGCAGTATTTT. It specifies CASSGFRTSTDTQYF.

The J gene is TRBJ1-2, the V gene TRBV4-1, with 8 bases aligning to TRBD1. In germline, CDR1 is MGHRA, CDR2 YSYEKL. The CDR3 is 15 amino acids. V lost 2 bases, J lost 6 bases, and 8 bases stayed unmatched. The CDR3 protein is CASSQPQGQVDGYTF. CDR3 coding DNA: TGCGCCAGCAGCCAACCTCAGGGACAGGTCGATGGCTACACCTTC.

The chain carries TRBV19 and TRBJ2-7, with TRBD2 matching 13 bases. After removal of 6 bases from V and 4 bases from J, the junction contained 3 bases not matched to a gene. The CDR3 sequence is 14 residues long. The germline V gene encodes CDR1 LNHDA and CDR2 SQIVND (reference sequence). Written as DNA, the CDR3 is TGTGCCAGTAGAAGGACTAGCGGGAGTTACGAGCAGTACTTC. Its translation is CASRRTSGSYEQYF.

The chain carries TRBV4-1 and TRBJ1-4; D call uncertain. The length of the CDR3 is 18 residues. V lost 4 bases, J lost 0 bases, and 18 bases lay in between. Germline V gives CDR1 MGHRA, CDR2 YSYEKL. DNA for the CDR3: TGCGCCAGCAGCCGCCTCCGGTGGGCTCAGGCAACTAATGAAAAACTGTTTTTT. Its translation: CASSRLRWAQATNEKLFF.

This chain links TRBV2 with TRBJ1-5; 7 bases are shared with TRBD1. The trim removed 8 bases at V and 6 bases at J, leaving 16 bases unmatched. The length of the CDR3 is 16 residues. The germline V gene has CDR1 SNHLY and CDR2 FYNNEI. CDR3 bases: TGTGCCAGCCTGAGGGGGACCGAAGGGGGCGGTCAGCCCCAGCATTTT. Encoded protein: CASLRGTEGGGQPQHF. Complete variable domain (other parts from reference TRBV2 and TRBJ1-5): EPEVTQTPSHQVTQMGQEVILRCVPISNHLYFYWYRQILGQKVEFLVSFYNNEISEKSEIFDDQFSVERPDGSNFTLKIRSTKLEDSAMYFCASLRGTEGGGQPQHFGDGTRLSIL.

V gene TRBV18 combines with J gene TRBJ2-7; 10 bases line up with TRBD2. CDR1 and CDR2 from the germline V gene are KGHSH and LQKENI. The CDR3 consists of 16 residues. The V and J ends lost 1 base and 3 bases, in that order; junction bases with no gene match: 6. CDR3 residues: CASSPLGAGGDYEQYF. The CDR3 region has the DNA TGTGCCAGCTCACCACTGGGAGCGGGAGGGGACTACGAGCAGTACTTC. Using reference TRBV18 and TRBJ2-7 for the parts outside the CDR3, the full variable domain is NAGVMQNPRHLVRRRGQEARLRCSPMKGHSHVYWYRQLPEEGLKFMVYLQKENIIDESGMPKERFSAEFPKEGPSILRIQQVVRGDSAAYFCASSPLGAGGDYEQYFGPGTRLTVT.

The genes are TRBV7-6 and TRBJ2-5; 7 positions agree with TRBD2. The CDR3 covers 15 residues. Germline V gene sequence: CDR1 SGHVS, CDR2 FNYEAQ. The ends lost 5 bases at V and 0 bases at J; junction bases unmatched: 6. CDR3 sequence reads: CASSHLAVNQETQYF. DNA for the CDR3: TGTGCCAGCAGCCATCTAGCGGTGAACCAAGAGACCCAGTACTTC. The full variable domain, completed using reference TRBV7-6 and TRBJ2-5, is GAGVSQSPRYKVTKRGQDVALRCDPISGHVSLYWYRQALGQGPEFLTYFNYEAQQDKSGLPNDRFSAERPEGSISTLTIQRTEQRDSAMYRCASSHLAVNQETQYFGPGTRLLVL.

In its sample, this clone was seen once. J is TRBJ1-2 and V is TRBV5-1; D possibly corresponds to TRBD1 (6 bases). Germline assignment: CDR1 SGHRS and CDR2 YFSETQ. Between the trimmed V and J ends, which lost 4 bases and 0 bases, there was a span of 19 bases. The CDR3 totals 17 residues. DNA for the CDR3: TGCGCCAGCAGCCAAGACTTAGGGGGTAATGCTAACTATGGCTACACCTTC. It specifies CASSQDLGGNANYGYTF.

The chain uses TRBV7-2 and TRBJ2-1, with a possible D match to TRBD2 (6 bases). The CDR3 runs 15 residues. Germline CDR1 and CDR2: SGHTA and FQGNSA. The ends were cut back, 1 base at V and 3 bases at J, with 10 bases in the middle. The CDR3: CASSLGTSHYNEQFF. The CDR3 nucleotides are TGTGCCAGCAGCTTAGGAACTAGCCACTACAATGAGCAGTTCTTC. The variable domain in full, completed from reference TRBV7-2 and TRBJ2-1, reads GAGVSQSPSNKVTEKGKDVELRCDPISGHTALYWYRQSLGQGLEFLIYFQGNSAPDKSGLPSDRFSAERTGGSVSTLTIQRTQQEDSAVYLCASSLGTSHYNEQFFGPGTRLTVL.

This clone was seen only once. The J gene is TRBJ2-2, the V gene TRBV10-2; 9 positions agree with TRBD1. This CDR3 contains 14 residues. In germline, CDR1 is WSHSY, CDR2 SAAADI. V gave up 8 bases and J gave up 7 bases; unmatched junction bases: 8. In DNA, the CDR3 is TGCGCCAGCTCGGGACAGGGCCTCTTCGGGGAGCTGTTTTTT. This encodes CASSGQGLFGELFF.

CDR3 amino acids: CASSVLRWGEQYF. CDR3 nucleotides: TGTGCCAGCAGTGTGCTACGGTGGGGGGAGCAGTACTTC. The chain combines TRBV28 with TRBJ2-7; D may match TRBD1 or TRBD2 (5 bases each). V was shortened by 5 bases and J by 7 bases, with 15 bases between the two germline ends. The CDR3 spans 13 residues. Germline CDR1 reads MDHEN; CDR2 reads SYDVKM.

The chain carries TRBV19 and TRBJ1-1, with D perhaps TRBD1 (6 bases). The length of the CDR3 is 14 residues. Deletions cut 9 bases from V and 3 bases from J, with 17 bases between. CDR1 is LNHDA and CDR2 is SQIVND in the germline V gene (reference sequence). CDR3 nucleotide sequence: TGTGCCAGCAGTTGGAGGGGGGCCGACACTGAAGCTTTCTTT. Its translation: CASSWRGADTEAFF.